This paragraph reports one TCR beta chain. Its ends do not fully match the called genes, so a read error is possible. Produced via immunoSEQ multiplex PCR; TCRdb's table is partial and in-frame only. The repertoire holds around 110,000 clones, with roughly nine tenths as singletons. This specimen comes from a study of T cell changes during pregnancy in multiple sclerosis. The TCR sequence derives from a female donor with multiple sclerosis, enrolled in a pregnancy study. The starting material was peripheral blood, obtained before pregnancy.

Written as DNA, the CDR3 is TGTGCTAGCAGCTACAGGGGTGACACCGGGGAGCTGTTTTTT. Translating gives CASSYRGDTGELFF. The chain is built from TRBV7-7 and TRBJ2-2, with TRBD1 matching over 7 bases. The germline CDR1 and CDR2 sequences are SSHAT and FNYEAQ (reference sequence). The CDR3 is made up of 14 amino acids.